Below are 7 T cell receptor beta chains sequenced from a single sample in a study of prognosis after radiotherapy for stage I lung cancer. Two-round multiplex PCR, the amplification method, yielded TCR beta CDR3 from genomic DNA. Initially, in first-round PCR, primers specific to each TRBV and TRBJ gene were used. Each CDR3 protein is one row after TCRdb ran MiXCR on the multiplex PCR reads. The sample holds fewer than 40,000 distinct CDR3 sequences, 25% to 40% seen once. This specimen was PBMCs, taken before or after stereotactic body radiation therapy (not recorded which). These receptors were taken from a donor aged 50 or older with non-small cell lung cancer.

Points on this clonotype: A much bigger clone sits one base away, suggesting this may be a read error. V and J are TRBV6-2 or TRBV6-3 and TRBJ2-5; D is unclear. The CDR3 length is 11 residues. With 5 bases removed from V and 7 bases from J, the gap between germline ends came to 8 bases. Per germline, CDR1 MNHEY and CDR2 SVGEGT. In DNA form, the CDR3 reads TGTGCCAGCAGTGTCGTGGGGACCCAGTACTTC. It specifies CASSVVGTQYF.

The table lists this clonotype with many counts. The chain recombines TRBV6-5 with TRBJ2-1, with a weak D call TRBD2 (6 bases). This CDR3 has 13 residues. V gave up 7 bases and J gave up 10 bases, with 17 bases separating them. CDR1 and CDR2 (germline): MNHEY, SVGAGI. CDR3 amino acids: CASNKGTSGEQFF. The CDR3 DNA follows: TGTGCCAGCAATAAGGGGACTTCGGGGGAGCAGTTCTTC.

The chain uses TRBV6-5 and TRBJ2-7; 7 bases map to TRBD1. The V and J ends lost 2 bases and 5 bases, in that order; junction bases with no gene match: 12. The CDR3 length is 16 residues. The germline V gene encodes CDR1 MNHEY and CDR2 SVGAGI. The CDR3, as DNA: TGTGCCAGCAGTTACATACTCGGGACAGCAGAGGACGAGCAGTACTTC. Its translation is CASSYILGTAEDEQYF.

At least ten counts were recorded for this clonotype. Here the CDR3 reads CSVERTAGGTQYF. In DNA, the CDR3 is TGCAGCGTTGAACGTACAGCCGGGGGGACCCAGTACTTC. This sequence joins TRBV29-1 and TRBJ2-5; D perhaps matches TRBD2 (6 bases). Germline CDR1 SQVTM, CDR2 ANQGSEA. This CDR3 spans 13 amino acids. V was shortened by 2 bases and J by 7 bases, with 14 bases between the two germline ends.

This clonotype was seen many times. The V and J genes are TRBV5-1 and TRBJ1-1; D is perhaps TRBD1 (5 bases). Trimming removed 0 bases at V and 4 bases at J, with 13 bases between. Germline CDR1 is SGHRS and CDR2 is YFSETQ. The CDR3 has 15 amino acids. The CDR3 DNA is TGCGCCAGCAGCTTGGAGAGGGGCTTGGGCACTGAAGCTTTCTTT. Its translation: CASSLERGLGTEAFF.

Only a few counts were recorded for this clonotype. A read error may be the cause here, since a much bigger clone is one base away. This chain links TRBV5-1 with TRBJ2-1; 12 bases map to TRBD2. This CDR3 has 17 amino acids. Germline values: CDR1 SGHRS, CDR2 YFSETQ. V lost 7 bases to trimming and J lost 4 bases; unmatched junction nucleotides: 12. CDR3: CASGRGTSGLDYNEQFF. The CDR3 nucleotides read TGCGCCAGCGGCCGCGGGACTAGCGGGCTAGATTACAATGAGCAGTTCTTC.

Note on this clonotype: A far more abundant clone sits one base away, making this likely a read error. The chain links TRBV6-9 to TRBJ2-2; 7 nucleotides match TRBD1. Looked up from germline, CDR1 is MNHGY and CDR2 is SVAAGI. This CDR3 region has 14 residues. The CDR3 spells CAISPDRATGELFF. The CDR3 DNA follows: TGTGCCATCAGTCCAGACAGGGCTACCGGGGAGCTGTTTTTT.